These 31 T cell receptor beta chains share one sample of origin, sequenced in a study of blood T cells in healthy people across ages. A second PCR of roughly 7 to 11 cycles used a sample-barcoded 5' primer and a J-beta primer mix. TCRdb fed the 5' RACE reads into MiXCR, producing one record per CDR3 protein. In the table there are some 1.4 million distinct CDR3 sequences, about 40% of which are singletons. Sequenced sample: blood. These TCRs come from a woman under 30 in good health.

V gene TRBV29-1 combines with J gene TRBJ2-1; 7 bases fit TRBD2. Germline V gene data show CDR1 as SQVTM and CDR2 as ANQGSEA. The CDR3 length is 12 residues. The DNA of the CDR3 is TGCACGGGCGGGAGCTTTAGAAATGAGCAGTTCTTC. This translates into CTGGSFRNEQFF.

The J gene is TRBJ1-1, the V gene TRBV10-3; D perhaps matches TRBD1 (6 bases). CDR3 length: 15 residues. Germline lookup yields CDR1 ENHRY and CDR2 SYGVKD. The V and J ends lost 2 bases and 1 base respectively, with 11 bases between them. The CDR3 coding sequence is TGTGCCATCAGTGAGCGGGGGCCCCAGAACACTGAAGCTTTCTTT. Its translation is CAISERGPQNTEAFF.

In this sample, this clonotype turned up once. The rearrangement uses TRBV27 and TRBJ2-1; 9 bases agree with TRBD2. CDR3 length: 20 amino acids. Germline values: CDR1 MNHEY, CDR2 SMNVEV (reference sequence). V was clipped by 7 bases and J by 2 bases; unmatched bases: 21. CDR3 amino acids: CASTPGAGGPFWGAYNEQFF. Written as DNA, the CDR3 is TGTGCCAGCACCCCTGGGGCGGGAGGGCCCTTTTGGGGCGCCTACAATGAGCAGTTCTTC.

The chain carries TRBV27 and TRBJ1-2, with D unclear. Looked up from germline, CDR1 is MNHEY and CDR2 is SMNVEV (reference sequence). V lost 6 bases and J 0 bases, leaving 17 bases between the germline ends. The CDR3 loop spans 16 amino acids. The CDR3 loop reads CASRRHPSSANYGYTF. CDR3 in DNA: TGTGCCAGCAGAAGGCATCCGAGCAGCGCTAACTATGGCTACACCTTC.

The chain has TRBV15 and TRBJ1-4; the D gene is possibly TRBD1 (5 bases). Deletions cut 5 bases from V and 0 bases from J, with 13 bases between. The CDR3 runs 16 residues. CDR1 LNHNV and CDR2 YYDKDF come from the germline V gene (reference sequence). The CDR3 DNA reads TGTGCCACCAGCGCGGGGCCCGGAGCAACTAATGAAAAACTGTTTTTT. It is translated as CATSAGPGATNEKLFF.

This rearrangement joins TRBV4-1 to TRBJ2-3; 9 bases map to TRBD2. The germline gives CDR1 MGHRA, CDR2 YSYEKL. The CDR3 runs 17 residues. V lost 4 bases, J lost 0 bases, and 8 bases stayed unmatched. The CDR3 region is CASSLGLAAKSTDTQYF. The CDR3 nucleotides are TGCGCCAGCAGCCTGGGACTAGCTGCGAAAAGCACAGATACGCAGTATTTT.

A single count supports this clonotype. DNA of the CDR3: TGTGCCAGCAGCTTAGGCCAGACGACCTACAATGAGCAGTACTTC. Amino acids: CASSLGQTTYNEQYF. This chain links TRBV11-2 with TRBJ2-5; D remains ambiguous. The CDR3 has 15 residues. The germline V gene encodes CDR1 SGHAT and CDR2 FQNNGV. The V and J ends lost 1 base and 11 bases respectively, with 20 bases between them. The full variable domain, in which reference TRBV11-2 and TRBJ2-5 provide the parts outside the CDR3, is EAGVAQSPRYKIIEKRQSVAFWCNPISGHATLYWYQQILGQGPKLLIQFQNNGVVDDSQLPKDRFSAERLKGVDSTLKIQPAKLEDSAVYLCASSLGQTTYNEQYFGPGTRLLVL.

The chain joins TRBV9 to TRBJ2-1, with TRBD2 matching 7 bases. J was trimmed by 9 bases and V by 2 bases; bases with no gene match: 8. The CDR3 runs to 14 residues. Germline CDR1 is SGDLS and CDR2 is YYNGEE. Written as DNA, the CDR3 is TGTGCCAGCAGCGTTGGACTAGTTGGAGGTGAGCAGTTCTTC. The encoded protein is CASSVGLVGGEQFF.

The CDR3 region has the DNA TGTGCCAGCAGCTTAGCGGAACAGGGTTCAGATACGCAGTATTTT. This codes for CASSLAEQGSDTQYF. The V and J genes are TRBV7-6 and TRBJ2-3; TRBD1 might be the D (6 bases). V lost 0 bases and J lost 4, with 11 bases in between. The CDR3 sequence is 15 residues long. The germline V gene has CDR1 SGHVS and CDR2 FNYEAQ.

This clonotype has just a few counts. V and J are TRBV7-9 and TRBJ1-6; no clear D gene. Germline values: CDR1 SEHNR, CDR2 FQNEAQ (reference sequence). The CDR3 has 15 residues. The V gene lost 1 base and the J gene lost 9 bases, with 13 bases spanning the gap. CDR3 nucleotides: TGTGCCAGCAGCTTAGGGGCAGGCAGGCGTTCACCCCTCCACTTT. Amino acid sequence: CASSLGAGRRSPLHF.

The gene calls are TRBV6-1 and TRBJ2-1, with 8 bases fitting TRBD1. This CDR3 comprises 15 residues. The V segment lost 8 bases and the J segment 2 bases; nucleotides outside the gene matches: 8. Germline CDR1 and CDR2: MNHNS and SASEGT. CDR3 in amino acids: CASRGQTGAYNEQFF. For the CDR3, the DNA is TGTGCCAGCCGGGGTCAGACAGGGGCCTACAATGAGCAGTTCTTC.

In this sample, this clonotype turned up a few times. The gene calls are TRBV20-1 and TRBJ2-3; D is unclear. The CDR3 is made up of 15 amino acids. The germline V gene encodes CDR1 DFQATT and CDR2 SNEGSKA (reference sequence). V lost 3 bases and J 2 bases, leaving 15 bases between the germline ends. CDR3 bases: TGCAGTGCTAGGGTAGGGCAGGATATCACAGATACGCAGTATTTT. It is translated as CSARVGQDITDTQYF.

This chain uses TRBV6-5 with TRBJ1-2; 9 nucleotides line up with TRBD1. CDR1 and CDR2 from the germline V gene are MNHEY and SVGAGI. J was trimmed by 4 bases and V by 5 bases; bases with no gene match: 8. There are 15 residues in the CDR3. The chain's CDR3 is CASSTGTGLGYGYTF. The CDR3 bases are TGTGCCAGCAGTACCGGGACAGGGTTGGGCTATGGCTACACCTTC.

This clonotype was counted only a few times. V and J are TRBV5-1 and TRBJ2-1; 11 positions agree with TRBD2. The CDR3 is 15 residues long. V lost 7 bases and J lost 4; bases outside the gene matches: 7. In germline, CDR1 is SGHRS, CDR2 YFSETQ. The CDR3 coding sequence is TGCGCCAGCGACACTAGCGGGAGTTCTTACAATGAGCAGTTCTTC. It codes for CASDTSGSSYNEQFF.

Regarding this clonotype: One junction end does not reproduce the germline sequence, and a read error may be involved. The rearrangement links TRBV6-5 to TRBJ2-3, with a tentative D call TRBD1 (6 bases). CDR1 and CDR2 from the germline V gene are MNHEY and SVGAGI. The CDR3 loop spans 15 amino acids. The CDR3: CASSYSGASTDMQYF. The CDR3 DNA sequence: TGTGCCAGCAGTTACTCGGGGGCTAGCACAGATATGCAGTATTTT.

This chain uses TRBV6-2 or TRBV6-3 with TRBJ1-2; D remains unclear. The V gene lost 5 bases and the J gene lost 5 bases, with 9 bases spanning the gap. Germline V gene lookup returns CDR1 MNHEY and CDR2 SVGEGT. This CDR3 has 12 residues. The CDR3 region is CASSQPAYGYTF. CDR3 DNA: TGTGCCAGCAGTCAACCGGCGTATGGCTACACCTTC.

The chain carries TRBV2 and TRBJ2-1, with a weak D call TRBD1 (6 bases). The CDR3 is 15 residues long. Per germline, CDR1 SNHLY and CDR2 FYNNEI. V was trimmed by 7 bases and J by 12 bases, leaving 25 bases between them. Here the CDR3 reads CASNQGFTPPSMQFF. DNA for the CDR3: TGTGCCAGCAACCAGGGGTTTACTCCCCCTTCGATGCAGTTCTTC.

The sample holds one count of this clonotype. V usage is TRBV7-9 and J usage is TRBJ2-1, with D perhaps TRBD1 (6 bases). The V gene's germline CDR1 is SEHNR and CDR2 FQNEAQ (reference sequence). Between the trimmed V and J ends, which lost 5 bases and 13 bases, there was a span of 15 bases. There are 12 residues in the CDR3. The CDR3 protein is CASSNRVETQFF. CDR3 sequence (DNA): TGTGCCAGCAGCAACAGGGTTGAGACCCAGTTCTTC. Full variable domain (rest looked up from reference TRBV7-9 and TRBJ2-1): DTGVSQNPRHKITKRGQNVTFRCDPISEHNRLYWYRQTLGQGPEFLTYFQNEAQLEKSRLLSDRFSAERPKGSFSTLEIQRTEQGDSAMYLCASSNRVETQFFGPGTRLTVL.

The V call is TRBV7-2, the J call TRBJ1-2; D may be TRBD1 (5 bases). CDR3 length equals 15 residues. V was clipped by 5 bases and J by 5 bases, with 18 bases between them. CDR1 and CDR2 (germline): SGHTA, FQGNSA. CDR3 amino acids: CASSPRQSTVYGYTF. In DNA, the CDR3 is TGTGCCAGCAGCCCCCGACAGTCAACCGTTTATGGCTACACCTTC.

The chain links TRBV15 to TRBJ2-2; D perhaps matches TRBD1 (5 bases). The CDR3 totals 17 residues. V was clipped by 1 base and J by 2 bases, with 14 bases between them. Germline CDR1 and CDR2: LNHNV and YYDKDF (reference sequence). CDR3 nucleotide sequence: TGTGCCACCAGCAGAGGAACCATAGACAGCAACACCGGGGAGCTGTTTTTT. Protein product: CATSRGTIDSNTGELFF.

The DNA for the CDR3 is TGTGCCAGCAGCTATCAAAACAGTCGCGATGGCTACACCTTC. It codes for CASSYQNSRDGYTF. The genes are TRBV7-3 and TRBJ1-2; D call uncertain. From germline, CDR1 is SGHTA and CDR2 FQGTGA. This CDR3 contains 14 residues. V dropped 4 bases and J dropped 6 bases, with 15 bases sitting between them.

This sequence joins TRBV2 and TRBJ1-1, with D maybe TRBD1 (5 bases). Germline CDR1 is SNHLY and CDR2 is FYNNEI. V shed 7 bases and J shed 0 bases, with 9 bases lying between them. The CDR3 has 13 residues. The CDR3 DNA sequence: TGTGCCAGCAATGGGGGTGTGAACACTGAAGCTTTCTTT. Protein sequence: CASNGGVNTEAFF.

V usage is TRBV27 and J usage is TRBJ1-2, with TRBD1 matching 9 bases. The CDR3 covers 15 residues. With 5 bases clipped from V and 0 bases from J, the junction kept 4 bases outside the gene matches. Germline CDR1 is MNHEY and CDR2 is SMNVEV (reference sequence). The CDR3 DNA reads as TGTGCCAGCAGTCGACAGGGGGGAGCTAACTATGGCTACACCTTC. Translated: CASSRQGGANYGYTF.

The chain combines TRBV6-1 with TRBJ2-1; no reliable D call. The V gene's germline CDR1 is MNHNS and CDR2 SASEGT. Trimming cost V 7 bases and J 6 bases, with 13 bases left between them. The CDR3 spans 13 residues. CDR3 bases: TGTGCCAGCAAATCTCCGGGTCTCAATGAGCAGTTCTTC. Residues: CASKSPGLNEQFF.

The rearrangement uses TRBV27 and TRBJ2-7; the D gene is possibly TRBD1 (5 bases). V was pared by 8 bases and J by 0 bases, with 17 bases between. This CDR3 is built from 15 residues. CDR1 and CDR2 (germline): MNHEY, SMNVEV (reference sequence). The DNA for the CDR3 is TGTGCCAGCGGAAGGCCCTTGACAGTCTCCTACGAGCAGTACTTC. This gives the protein CASGRPLTVSYEQYF.

The chain has TRBV13 and TRBJ2-3; D is unclear. The CDR3 has 15 residues. Looked up from germline, CDR1 is PRHDT and CDR2 is FYEKMQ (reference sequence). Trimming left V 3 bases short and J 2 bases short, with 12 bases between. In nucleotides, the CDR3 is TGTGCCAGCAGCTTCGGGCTTATAGACACAGATACGCAGTATTTT. Amino acid sequence: CASSFGLIDTDTQYF.

This clonotype came up a few times. The V call is TRBV10-3, the J call TRBJ2-7, with 9 bases fitting TRBD2. Germline-derived CDR1 and CDR2 are ENHRY and SYGVKD. V dropped 7 bases and J dropped 0; count of bases not matched to a gene: 10. The CDR3 is made up of 16 amino acids. In DNA, the CDR3 is TGTGCCATCAAGGAGGGTAATAGCGGGAGCTCCTACGAGCAGTACTTC. Its translation is CAIKEGNSGSSYEQYF.

This clonotype was picked up a small number of times. The chain has TRBV3-1 and TRBJ2-4; TRBD1 might be the D (5 bases). The J call could be wrong; TRBJ2-7 is a better fit for the DNA end. CDR1 is LGHDT, CDR2 YNNKEL, per germline (reference sequence). The CDR3 spans 12 residues. The CDR3 loop is CASSQAGFEQYF. CDR3 DNA sequence: TGTGCCAGCAGCCAAGCAGGGTTCGAGCAGTACTTC.

This clonotype came up a few times. V gene TRBV28 combines with J gene TRBJ2-7, with TRBD1 matching over 7 bases. The germline V gene encodes CDR1 MDHEN and CDR2 SYDVKM. V trimming: 2 bases; J trimming: 7 bases; junction bases outside the gene matches: 8. The CDR3 runs 14 residues. CDR3 region: CASSLRQGHNEQYF. As DNA, the CDR3 is TGTGCCAGCAGTTTAAGACAGGGCCACAATGAGCAGTACTTC.

This clonotype was detected only a few times. The rearrangement joins TRBV24-1 to TRBJ2-3, with 9 bases fitting TRBD2. CDR3 length equals 15 residues. From germline, CDR1 is KGHDR and CDR2 SFDVKD. The trim removed 7 bases at V and 1 base at J, leaving 5 bases unmatched. The CDR3 DNA is TGTGCCACCAGCCTTGGCGGGGGGGGCACAGATACGCAGTATTTT. It translates to CATSLGGGGTDTQYF.

The chain uses TRBV6-1 and TRBJ2-2; D remains ambiguous. This CDR3 has 13 residues. Trimming removed 0 bases at V and 4 bases at J, with 3 bases between. Germline CDR1 is MNHNS and CDR2 is SASEGT. CDR3 residues: CASSEALTGELFF. CDR3 DNA sequence: TGTGCCAGCAGTGAAGCCCTCACCGGGGAGCTGTTTTTT.